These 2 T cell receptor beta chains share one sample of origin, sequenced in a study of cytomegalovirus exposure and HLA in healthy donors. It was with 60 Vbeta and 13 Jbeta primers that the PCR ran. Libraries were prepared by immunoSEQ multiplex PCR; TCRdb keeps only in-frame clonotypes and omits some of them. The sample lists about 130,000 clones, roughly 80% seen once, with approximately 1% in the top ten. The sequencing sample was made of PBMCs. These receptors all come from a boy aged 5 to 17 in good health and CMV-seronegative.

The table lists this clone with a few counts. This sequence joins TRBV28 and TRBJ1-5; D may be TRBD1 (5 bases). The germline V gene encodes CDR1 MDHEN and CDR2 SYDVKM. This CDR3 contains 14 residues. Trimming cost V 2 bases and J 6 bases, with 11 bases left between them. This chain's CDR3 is CASSLHWGGQPQHF. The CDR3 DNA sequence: TGTGCCAGCAGTTTACACTGGGGGGGTCAGCCCCAGCATTTT.

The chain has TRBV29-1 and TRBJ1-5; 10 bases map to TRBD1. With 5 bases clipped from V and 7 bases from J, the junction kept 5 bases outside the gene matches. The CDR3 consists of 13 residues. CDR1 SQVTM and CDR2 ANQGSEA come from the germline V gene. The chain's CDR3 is CSVRQGAGQPQHF. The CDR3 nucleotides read TGCAGCGTTAGACAGGGGGCCGGACAGCCCCAGCATTTT.